This T cell receptor beta chain appears in the sequencing data of a study of blood T cell repertoires in COVID-19. Here immunoSEQ multiplex PCR was the method, and the copy in TCRdb shows in-frame clones only, minus some. The sample holds 94,000 or so clones, around 88% seen once. V lost 3 bases to trimming and J lost 3 bases; unmatched junction nucleotides: 8. This CDR3 is 15 amino acids long. Per the germline V gene, CDR1 is SGHRS and CDR2 is YFSETQ. The sample was peripheral blood. The sequence was collected from a woman in her seventies with acute or convalescent COVID-19. This chain uses TRBV5-1 with TRBJ2-5; TRBD1 matches at 7 bases. CDR3 protein: CASSYSDRVKETQYF. CDR3 bases: TGCGCCAGCAGCTACTCCGACAGGGTTAAAGAGACCCAGTACTTC.